This T cell receptor beta chain was captured by sequencing in a study of T cell changes during pregnancy in multiple sclerosis. Here immunoSEQ multiplex PCR was the method, and the copy in TCRdb shows in-frame clones only, minus some. The repertoire holds approximately 44,000 clones, with roughly 90% as singletons. This receptor was taken from a female donor with multiple sclerosis, enrolled in a pregnancy study. The input for sequencing was CD4+ T cells from peripheral blood mononuclear cells, taken in the third trimester of pregnancy.

The CDR3 protein is CASSWDTNQETQYF. CDR3 sequence (DNA): TGCGCCAGCAGCTGGGACACCAACCAAGAGACCCAGTACTTC. V gene TRBV5-1 combines with J gene TRBJ2-5; a possible D gene is TRBD1 (6 bases). This CDR3 comprises 14 residues. In germline, CDR1 is SGHRS, CDR2 YFSETQ. Trimming cost V 3 bases and J 0 bases, with 9 bases left between them.